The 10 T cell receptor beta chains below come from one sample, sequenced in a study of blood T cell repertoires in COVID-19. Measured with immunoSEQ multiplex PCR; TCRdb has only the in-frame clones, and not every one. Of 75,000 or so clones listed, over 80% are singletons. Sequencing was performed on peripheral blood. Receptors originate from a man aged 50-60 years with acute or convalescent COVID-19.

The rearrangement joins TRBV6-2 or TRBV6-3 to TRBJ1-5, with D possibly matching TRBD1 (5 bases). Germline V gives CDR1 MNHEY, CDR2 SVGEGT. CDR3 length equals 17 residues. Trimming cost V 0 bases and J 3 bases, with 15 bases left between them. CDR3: CASSYSGGGASNQPQHF. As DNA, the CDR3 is TGTGCCAGCAGTTACTCGGGCGGAGGGGCCTCCAATCAGCCCCAGCATTTT.

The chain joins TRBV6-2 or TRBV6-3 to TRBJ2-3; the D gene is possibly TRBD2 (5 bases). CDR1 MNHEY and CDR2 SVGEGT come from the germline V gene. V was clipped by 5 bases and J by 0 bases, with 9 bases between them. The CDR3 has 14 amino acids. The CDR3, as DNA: TGTGCCAGCAGTCCCGGACTGAGCACAGATACGCAGTATTTT. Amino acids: CASSPGLSTDTQYF.

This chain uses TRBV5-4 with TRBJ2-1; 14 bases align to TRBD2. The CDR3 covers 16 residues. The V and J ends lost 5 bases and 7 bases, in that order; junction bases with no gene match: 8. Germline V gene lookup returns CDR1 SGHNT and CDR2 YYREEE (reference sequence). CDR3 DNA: TGTGCCAGCAGTCTCAATGGACTAGCGGGGGGAAATGAGCAGTTCTTC. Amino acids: CASSLNGLAGGNEQFF.

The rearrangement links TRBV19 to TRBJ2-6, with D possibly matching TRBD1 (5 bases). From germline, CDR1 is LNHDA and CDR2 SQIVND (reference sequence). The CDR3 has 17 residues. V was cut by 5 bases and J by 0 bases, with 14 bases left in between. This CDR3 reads CASSVSSGNSGANVLTF. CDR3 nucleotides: TGTGCCAGTAGTGTCAGCTCAGGGAACTCTGGGGCCAACGTCCTGACTTTC.

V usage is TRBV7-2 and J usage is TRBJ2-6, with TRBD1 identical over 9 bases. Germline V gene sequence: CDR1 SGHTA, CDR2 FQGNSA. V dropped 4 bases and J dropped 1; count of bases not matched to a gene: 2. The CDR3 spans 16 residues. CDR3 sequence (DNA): TGTGCCAGCAGCTCACAGGGGGCGTCTGGGGCCAACGTCCTGACTTTC. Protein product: CASSSQGASGANVLTF.

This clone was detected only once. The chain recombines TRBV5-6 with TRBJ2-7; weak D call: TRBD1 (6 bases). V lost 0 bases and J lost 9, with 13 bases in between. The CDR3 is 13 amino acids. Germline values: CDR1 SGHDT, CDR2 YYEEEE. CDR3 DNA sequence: TGTGCCAGCAGCTTGGTAGCGCAGGGGACGCAGTACTTC. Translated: CASSLVAQGTQYF. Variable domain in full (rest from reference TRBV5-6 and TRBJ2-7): DAGVTQSPTHLIKTRGQQVTLRCSPKSGHDTVSWYQQALGQGPQFIFQYYEEEERQRGNFPDRFSGHQFPNYSSELNVNALLLGDSALYLCASSLVAQGTQYFGPGTRLTVT.

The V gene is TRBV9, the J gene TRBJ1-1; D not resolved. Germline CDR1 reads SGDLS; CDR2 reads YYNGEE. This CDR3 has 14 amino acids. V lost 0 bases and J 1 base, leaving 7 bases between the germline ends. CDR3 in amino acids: CASSVGAGNTEAFF. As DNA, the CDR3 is TGTGCCAGCAGCGTAGGGGCGGGGAACACTGAAGCTTTCTTT.

This CDR3 reads CASREGAFVTDTQYF. The CDR3, as DNA: TGTGCCAGCAGGGAGGGGGCTTTTGTCACAGATACGCAGTATTTT. This rearrangement joins TRBV27 to TRBJ2-3, with D possibly matching TRBD1 (7 bases). Trimming left V 6 bases short and J 2 bases short, with 15 bases between. CDR1 and CDR2 from the germline V gene are MNHEY and SMNVEV (reference sequence). The CDR3 runs 15 residues.

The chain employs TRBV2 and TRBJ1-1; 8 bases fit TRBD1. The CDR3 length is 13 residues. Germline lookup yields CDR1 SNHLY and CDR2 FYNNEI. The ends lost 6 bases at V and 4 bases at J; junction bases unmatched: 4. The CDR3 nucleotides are TGTGCCAGCAGGCCTCAGGGGGCCACTGAAGCTTTCTTT. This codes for CASRPQGATEAFF.

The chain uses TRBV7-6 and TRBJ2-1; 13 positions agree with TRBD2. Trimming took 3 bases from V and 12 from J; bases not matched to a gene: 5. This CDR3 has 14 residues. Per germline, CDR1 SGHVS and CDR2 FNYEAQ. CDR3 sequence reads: CASSFGLAGEGQFF. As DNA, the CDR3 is TGTGCCAGCAGCTTTGGACTAGCGGGGGAGGGGCAGTTCTTC.